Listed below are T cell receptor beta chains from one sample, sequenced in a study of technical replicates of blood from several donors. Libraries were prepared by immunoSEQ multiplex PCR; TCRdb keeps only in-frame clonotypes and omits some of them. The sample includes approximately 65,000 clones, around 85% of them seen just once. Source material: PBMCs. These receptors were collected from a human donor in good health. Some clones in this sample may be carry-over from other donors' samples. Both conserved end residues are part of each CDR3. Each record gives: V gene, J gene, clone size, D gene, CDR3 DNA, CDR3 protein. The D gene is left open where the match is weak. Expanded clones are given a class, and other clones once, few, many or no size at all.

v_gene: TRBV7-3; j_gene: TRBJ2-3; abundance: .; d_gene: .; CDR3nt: TGTGCCAGCAGCTTCCGCGGAAGCACAGATACGCAGTATTTT; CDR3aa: CASSFRGSTDTQYF
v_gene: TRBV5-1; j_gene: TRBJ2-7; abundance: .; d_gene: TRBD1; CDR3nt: TGCGCCAGCAGCAGCCGGGACAGGGCCTACGAGCAGTACTTC; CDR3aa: CASSSRDRAYEQYF
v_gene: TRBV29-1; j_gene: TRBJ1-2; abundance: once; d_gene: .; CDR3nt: TGCAGCGTTGAAGTCCTTCAGACAGGTCCTTATGGCTACACCTTC; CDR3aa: CSVEVLQTGPYGYTF
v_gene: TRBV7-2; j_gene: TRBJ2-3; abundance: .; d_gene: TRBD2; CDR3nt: TGTGCCAGCAGCCAGGCTGGACTAGCGGGGGATACAGATACGCAGTATTTT; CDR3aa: CASSQAGLAGDTDTQYF
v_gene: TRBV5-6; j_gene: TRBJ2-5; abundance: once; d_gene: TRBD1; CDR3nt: TGTGCCAGCAGCTTGGGACAGGGGGTTGAGACCCAGTACTTC; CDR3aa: CASSLGQGVETQYF
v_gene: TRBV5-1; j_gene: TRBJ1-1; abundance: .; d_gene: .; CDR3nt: TGCGCCAGCAGCCTGCAGGCCCAAGGCACTGAAGCTTTCTTT; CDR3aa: CASSLQAQGTEAFF
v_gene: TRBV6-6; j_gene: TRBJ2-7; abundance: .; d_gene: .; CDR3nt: TGTGCCAGCAAAGAACGGGAGTCCTCCTACGAGCAGTACTTC; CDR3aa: CASKERESSYEQYF
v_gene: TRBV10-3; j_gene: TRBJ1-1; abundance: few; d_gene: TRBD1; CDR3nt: TGTGCCATCAGTGAGGCAGGGGGGCGGAACACTGAAGCTTTCTTT; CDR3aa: CAISEAGGRNTEAFF
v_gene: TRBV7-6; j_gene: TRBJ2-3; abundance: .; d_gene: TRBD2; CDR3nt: TGTGCCAGCAGCTTAGCAGGCGGTAGCGGGGGGGCAAGCACAGATACGCAGTATTTT; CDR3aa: CASSLAGGSGGASTDTQYF
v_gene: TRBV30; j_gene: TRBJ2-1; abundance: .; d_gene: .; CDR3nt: TGTGCCTGGAGTGTACGGGCTAGCTGGTTGGGTGAGCAGTTCTTC; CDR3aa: CAWSVRASWLGEQFF
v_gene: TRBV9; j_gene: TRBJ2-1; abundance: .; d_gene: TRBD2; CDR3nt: TGTGCCAGCACCCAAGGAACTAGCGGTACCAATGAGCAGTTCTTC; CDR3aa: CASTQGTSGTNEQFF
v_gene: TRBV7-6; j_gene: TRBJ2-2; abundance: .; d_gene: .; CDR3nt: TGTGCCAGCAGCTCGACTACGAACACCGGGGAGCTGTTTTTT; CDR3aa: CASSSTTNTGELFF